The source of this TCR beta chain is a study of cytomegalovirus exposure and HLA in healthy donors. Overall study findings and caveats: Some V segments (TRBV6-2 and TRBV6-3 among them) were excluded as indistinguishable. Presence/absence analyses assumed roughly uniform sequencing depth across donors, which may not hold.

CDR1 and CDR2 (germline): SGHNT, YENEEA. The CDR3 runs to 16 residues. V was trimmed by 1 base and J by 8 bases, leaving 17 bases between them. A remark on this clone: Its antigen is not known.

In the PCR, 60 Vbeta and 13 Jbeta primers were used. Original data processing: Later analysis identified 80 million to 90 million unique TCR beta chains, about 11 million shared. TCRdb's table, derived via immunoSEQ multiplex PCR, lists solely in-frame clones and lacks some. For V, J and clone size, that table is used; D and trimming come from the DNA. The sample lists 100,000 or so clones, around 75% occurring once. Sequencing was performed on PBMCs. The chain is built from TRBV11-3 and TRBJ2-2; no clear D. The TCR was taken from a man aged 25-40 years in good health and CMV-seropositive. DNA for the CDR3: TGTGCCAGCAGCTTAGGGTGGCACCTTCCCAGGGGGGAGCTGTTTTTT. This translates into CASSLGWHLPRGELFF.